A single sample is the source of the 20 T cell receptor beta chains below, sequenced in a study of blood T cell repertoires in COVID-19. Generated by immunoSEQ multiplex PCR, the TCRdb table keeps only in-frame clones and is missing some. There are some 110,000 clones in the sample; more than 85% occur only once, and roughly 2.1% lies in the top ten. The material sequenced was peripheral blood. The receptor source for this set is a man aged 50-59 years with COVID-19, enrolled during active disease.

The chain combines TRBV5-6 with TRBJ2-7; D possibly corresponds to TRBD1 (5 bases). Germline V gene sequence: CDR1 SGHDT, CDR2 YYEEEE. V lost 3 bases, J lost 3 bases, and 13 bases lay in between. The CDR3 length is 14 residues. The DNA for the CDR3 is TGTGCCAGCAGCTGGCAGGGTGGATTCTACGAGCAGTACTTC. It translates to CASSWQGGFYEQYF. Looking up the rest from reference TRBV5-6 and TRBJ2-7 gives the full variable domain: DAGVTQSPTHLIKTRGQQVTLRCSPKSGHDTVSWYQQALGQGPQFIFQYYEEEERQRGNFPDRFSGHQFPNYSSELNVNALLLGDSALYLCASSWQGGFYEQYFGPGTRLTVT.

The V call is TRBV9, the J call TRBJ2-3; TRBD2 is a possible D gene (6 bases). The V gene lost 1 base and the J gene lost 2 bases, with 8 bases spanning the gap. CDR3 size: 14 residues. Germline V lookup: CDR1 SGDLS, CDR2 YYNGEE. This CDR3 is CASSVRDFTDTQYF. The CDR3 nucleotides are TGTGCCAGCAGCGTAAGGGACTTCACAGATACGCAGTATTTT.

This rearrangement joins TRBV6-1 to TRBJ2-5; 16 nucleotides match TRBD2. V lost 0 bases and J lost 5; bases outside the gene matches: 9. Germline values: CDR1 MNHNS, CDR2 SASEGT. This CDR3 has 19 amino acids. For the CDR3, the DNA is TGTGCCAGCAGTGAAGCGGGGGGACTAGCGGGAGGGGTACGGGAGACCCAGTACTTC. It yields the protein CASSEAGGLAGGVRETQYF.

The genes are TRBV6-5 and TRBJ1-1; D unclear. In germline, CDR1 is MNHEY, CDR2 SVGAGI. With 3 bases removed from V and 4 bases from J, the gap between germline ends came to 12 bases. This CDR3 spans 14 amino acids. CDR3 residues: CASSYEGLGTEAFF. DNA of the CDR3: TGTGCCAGCAGTTATGAGGGATTGGGCACTGAAGCTTTCTTT.

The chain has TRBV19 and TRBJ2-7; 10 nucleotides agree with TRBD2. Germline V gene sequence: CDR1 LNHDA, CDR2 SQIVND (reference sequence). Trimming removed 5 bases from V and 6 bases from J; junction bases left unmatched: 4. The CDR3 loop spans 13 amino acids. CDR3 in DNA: TGTGCCAGTAGTCACTTAGCGGGAGGCGAGCAGTACGTC. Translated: CASSHLAGGEQYV.

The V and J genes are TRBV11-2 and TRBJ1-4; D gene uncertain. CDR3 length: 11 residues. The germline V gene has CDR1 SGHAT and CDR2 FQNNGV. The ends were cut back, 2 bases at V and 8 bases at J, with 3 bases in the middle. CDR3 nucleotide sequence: TGTGCCAGCAGCTTATCAGAAAAACTGTTTTTT. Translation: CASSLSEKLFF.

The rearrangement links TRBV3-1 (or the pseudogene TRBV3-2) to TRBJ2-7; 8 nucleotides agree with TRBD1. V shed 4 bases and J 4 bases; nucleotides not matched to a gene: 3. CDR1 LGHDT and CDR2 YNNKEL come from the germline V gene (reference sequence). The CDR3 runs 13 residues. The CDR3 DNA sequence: TGTGCCAGCAGCCCTACAGGGGGTTACGAGCAGTACGTC. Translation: CASSPTGGYEQYV.

The CDR3 DNA sequence: TGTGCCAGCAGCTTAGAGCCTAGCGGGAGTAGTGGGGGGTCAGATACGCAGTATTTT. Translation: CASSLEPSGSSGGSDTQYF. The chain is built from TRBV7-2 and TRBJ2-3; TRBD2 matches at 10 bases. This CDR3 contains 19 residues. The V segment lost 1 base and the J segment 4 bases; nucleotides outside the gene matches: 14. Germline lookup yields CDR1 SGHTA and CDR2 FQGNSA.

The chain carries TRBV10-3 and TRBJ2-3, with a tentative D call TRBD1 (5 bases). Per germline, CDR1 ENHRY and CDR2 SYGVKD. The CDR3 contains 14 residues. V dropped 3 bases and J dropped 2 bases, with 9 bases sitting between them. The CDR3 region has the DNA TGTGCCATCAGTGACGTCAGGGTCACAGATACGCAGTATTTT. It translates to CAISDVRVTDTQYF.

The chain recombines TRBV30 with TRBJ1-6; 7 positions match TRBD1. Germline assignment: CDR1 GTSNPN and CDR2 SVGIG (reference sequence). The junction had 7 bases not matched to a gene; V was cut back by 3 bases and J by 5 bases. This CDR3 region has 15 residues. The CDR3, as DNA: TGTGCCTGGAGCTGGGACAGCATAAATAATTCACCCCTCCACTTT. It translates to CAWSWDSINNSPLHF. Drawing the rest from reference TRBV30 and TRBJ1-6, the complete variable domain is SQTIHQWPATLVQPVGSPLSLECTVEGTSNPNLYWYRQAAGRGLQLLFYSVGIGQISSEVPQNLSASRPQDRQFILSSKKLLLSDSGFYLCAWSWDSINNSPLHFGNGTRLTVT.

DNA for the CDR3: TGTGCCAGCAGTTACGGATTAGCGGGGGGCAATGAGCAGTTCTTC. Its translation is CASSYGLAGGNEQFF. This chain uses TRBV6-2 or TRBV6-3 with TRBJ2-1; 10 bases fit TRBD2. The junction had 4 bases not matched to a gene; V was cut back by 2 bases and J by 6 bases. The CDR3 loop spans 15 amino acids. CDR1 is MNHEY, CDR2 SVGEGT, per germline.

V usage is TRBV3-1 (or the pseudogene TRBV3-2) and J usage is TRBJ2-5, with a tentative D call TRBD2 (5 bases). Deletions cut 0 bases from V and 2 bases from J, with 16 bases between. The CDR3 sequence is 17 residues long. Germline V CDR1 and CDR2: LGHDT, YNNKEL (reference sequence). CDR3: CASSQEGLGLRQETQYF. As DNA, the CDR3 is TGTGCCAGCAGCCAAGAAGGGTTAGGACTGAGGCAAGAGACCCAGTACTTC.

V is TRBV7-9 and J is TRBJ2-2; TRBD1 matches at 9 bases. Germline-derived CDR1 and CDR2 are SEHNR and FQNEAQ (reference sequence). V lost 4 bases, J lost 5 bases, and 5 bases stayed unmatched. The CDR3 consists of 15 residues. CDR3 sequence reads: CASSYATGGTGELFF. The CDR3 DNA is TGTGCCAGCAGCTACGCGACAGGGGGAACCGGGGAGCTGTTTTTT.

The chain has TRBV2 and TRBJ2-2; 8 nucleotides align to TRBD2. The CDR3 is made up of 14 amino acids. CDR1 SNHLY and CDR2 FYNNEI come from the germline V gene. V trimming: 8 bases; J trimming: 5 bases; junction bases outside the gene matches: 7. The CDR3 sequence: CASGGASGTGELFF. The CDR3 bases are TGTGCCAGCGGGGGGGCTAGCGGGACCGGGGAGCTGTTTTTT. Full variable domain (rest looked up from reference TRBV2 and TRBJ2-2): EPEVTQTPSHQVTQMGQEVILRCVPISNHLYFYWYRQILGQKVEFLVSFYNNEISEKSEIFDDQFSVERPDGSNFTLKIRSTKLEDSAMYFCASGGASGTGELFFGEGSRLTVL.

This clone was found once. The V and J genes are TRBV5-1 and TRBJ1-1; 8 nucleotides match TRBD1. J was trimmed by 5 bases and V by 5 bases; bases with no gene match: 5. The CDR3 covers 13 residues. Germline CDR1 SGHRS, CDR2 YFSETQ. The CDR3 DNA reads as TGCGCCAGCAGGACAGGGGATGGGACTGAAGCTTTCTTT. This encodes CASRTGDGTEAFF.

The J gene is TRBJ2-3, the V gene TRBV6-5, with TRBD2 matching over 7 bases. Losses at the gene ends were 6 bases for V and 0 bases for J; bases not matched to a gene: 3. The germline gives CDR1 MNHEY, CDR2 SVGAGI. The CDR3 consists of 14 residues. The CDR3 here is CASRLSGSTDTQYF. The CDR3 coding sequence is TGTGCCAGCAGACTTAGCGGGAGCACAGATACGCAGTATTTT.

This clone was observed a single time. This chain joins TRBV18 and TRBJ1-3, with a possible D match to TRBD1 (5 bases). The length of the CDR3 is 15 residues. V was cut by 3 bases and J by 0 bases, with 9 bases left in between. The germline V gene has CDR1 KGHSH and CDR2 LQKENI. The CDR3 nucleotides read TGTGCCAGCTCACCCCGCCAGGGCTCTGGAAACACCATATATTTT. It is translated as CASSPRQGSGNTIYF. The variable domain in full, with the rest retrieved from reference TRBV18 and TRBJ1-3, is NAGVMQNPRHLVRRRGQEARLRCSPMKGHSHVYWYRQLPEEGLKFMVYLQKENIIDESGMPKERFSAEFPKEGPSILRIQQVVRGDSAAYFCASSPRQGSGNTIYFGEGSWLTVV.

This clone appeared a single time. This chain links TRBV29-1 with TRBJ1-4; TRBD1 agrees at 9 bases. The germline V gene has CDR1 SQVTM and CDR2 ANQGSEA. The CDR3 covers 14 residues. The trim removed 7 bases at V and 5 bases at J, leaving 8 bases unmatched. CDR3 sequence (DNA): TGCAGCGCAACAACCGGGACAGGGAATGAAAAACTGTTTTTT. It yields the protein CSATTGTGNEKLFF.

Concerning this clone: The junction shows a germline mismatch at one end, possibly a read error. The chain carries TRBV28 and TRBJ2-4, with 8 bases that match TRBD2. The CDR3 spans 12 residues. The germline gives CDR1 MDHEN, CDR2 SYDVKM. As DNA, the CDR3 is TGTGCCAGCAGTTCCCGGAGACTAGCGAGCACATTC. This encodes CASSSRRLASTF.

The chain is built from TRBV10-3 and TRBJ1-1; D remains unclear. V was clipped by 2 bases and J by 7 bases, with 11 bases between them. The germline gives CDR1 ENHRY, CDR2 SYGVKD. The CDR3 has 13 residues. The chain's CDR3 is CAISEQVRREAFF. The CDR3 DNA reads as TGTGCCATCAGTGAGCAGGTACGGCGTGAAGCTTTCTTT.